The rows below give T cell receptor beta chains drawn from one sample of a study of blood T cells in healthy people across ages. TCRdb reprocessed the 5' RACE reads with MiXCR, giving one entry per CDR3 protein. The sample has around 1,600,000 distinct CDR3 sequences, roughly 43% seen once. Sequenced sample: blood. These receptors originate from a woman in her late teens or twenties in good health. Both conserved end residues are part of each CDR3. Each record gives: D gene, clone size, J gene, V gene, CDR3 DNA, CDR3 protein. D genes are given only for firm matches. Only part of the rows carry a size: once, few, many, or a class if the clone is expanded.

TRBD2 | . | TRBJ2-2 | TRBV7-9 | TGTGCCAGCAGCTTAATGCTAGCGGGAGCTAACGGGGAGCTGTTTTTT | CASSLMLAGANGELFF
. | . | TRBJ1-4 | TRBV6-1 | TGTGCCAGCAGTGAAGCGCGCTGGGGGAACGAAAAACTGTTTTTT | CASSEARWGNEKLFF
. | few | TRBJ2-7 | TRBV20-1 | TGCAGTGGGTCGGACGGAGACTACGAGCAGTACTTC | CSGSDGDYEQYF
. | . | TRBJ2-2 | TRBV2 | TGTGCCAGCAGTGAATGGCTAGCGAACACCGGGGAGCTGTTTTTT | CASSEWLANTGELFF
. | . | TRBJ2-3 | TRBV10-3 | TGTGCCATCAGTGAGTCGCCAGCCTCCGATACGCAGTATTTT | CAISESPASDTQYF
. | few | TRBJ2-7 | TRBV30 | TGTGCCTGGAGTTGGGGTGGCGAGCAGTACTTC | CAWSWGGEQYF
TRBD1 | few | TRBJ2-4 | TRBV3-1 | TGTGCCAGCAGCCAACAGGGGGCTTGGAACATTCAGTACTTC | CASSQQGAWNIQYF
TRBD1 | . | TRBJ2-1 | TRBV5-6 | TGTGCCAGCAGTTTAGAGACAGGGTTAAGCTCCTACAATGAGCAGTTCTTC | CASSLETGLSSYNEQFF
TRBD2 | few | TRBJ2-5 | TRBV7-9 | TGTGCCAGCAGCGCCGGGACTAGCGGGATTATCCAAGAGACCCAGTACTTC | CASSAGTSGIIQETQYF
. | . | TRBJ1-5 | TRBV6-2/TRBV6-3 | TGTGCCACCAAATCCACGCGCACAAGTCAGCCCCAGCATTTT | CATKSTRTSQPQHF
. | . | TRBJ2-1 | TRBV5-1 | TGCGCCAGCAGAGGGATGAGCCCCTACAATGAGCAGTTCTTC | CASRGMSPYNEQFF
. | . | TRBJ2-3 | TRBV6-6 | TGTGCCTGCAGTTATCCGAAAGACAACACAGATACGCAGTATTTT | CACSYPKDNTDTQYF
TRBD2 | . | TRBJ2-3 | TRBV7-9 | TGTGCCAGCAGCCCTAGCGGGGGCCAATCAGATACGCAGTATTTT | CASSPSGGQSDTQYF
. | . | TRBJ2-3 | TRBV29-1 | TGCAGCGTCACGACCAGCCCCGGGGTAGATACGCAGTATTTT | CSVTTSPGVDTQYF
TRBD2 | . | TRBJ2-7 | TRBV9 | TGTGCCAGCAGCTTTGGGACTAGCGGGGAAGGCGAGCAGTACTTC | CASSFGTSGEGEQYF
. | . | TRBJ1-2 | TRBV20-1 | TGCAGTGCTAGAGATCTGGCAGTCTATGGCTACACCTTC | CSARDLAVYGYTF
. | once | TRBJ2-3 | TRBV6-5 | TGTGCCAGCAGGTCACTAGTAGATACGCAGTATTTT | CASRSLVDTQYF
. | few | TRBJ2-1 | TRBV5-1 | TGCGCCAGCAGCTTGGAGGGGCTACTGGAGCAGTTCTTC | CASSLEGLLEQFF
TRBD1 | . | TRBJ2-1 | TRBV7-9 | TGTGCCAGCAGCTTTACACCCGGGACAGGGGTCAATGAGCAGTTCTTC | CASSFTPGTGVNEQFF
. | . | TRBJ2-3 | TRBV6-5 | TGTGCCGCACGGGGGCCTACAGATACGCAGTATTTT | CAARGPTDTQYF
TRBD2 | few | TRBJ2-1 | TRBV24-1 | TGTGCCACCAGTGATAGGGCTAGCGGGAGTTACAATGAGCAGTTCTTC | CATSDRASGSYNEQFF
TRBD2 | . | TRBJ2-1 | TRBV5-1 | TGCGCCAGCAGCTGGGGACTAGCGGGGATGTCCTACAATGAGCAGTTCTTC | CASSWGLAGMSYNEQFF